This passage covers 25 T cell receptor beta chains from one sample sequenced in a study of response to subunit inactivated influenza vaccine. From the RT-PCR reads, TCRdb called clonotypes with MiXCR, one entry per CDR3 protein. The data hold about 300,000 distinct CDR3 sequences, with approximately 23% observed a single time. Specimen: PBMCs from blood, collected approximately 20 months after vaccination. These receptors were obtained from a man aged 45-69 years who received an inactivated influenza vaccine.

The chain recombines TRBV6-1 with TRBJ1-3; 7 nucleotides match TRBD1. The CDR3 runs to 15 residues. V gave up 6 bases and J gave up 0 bases; unmatched junction bases: 5. Germline-derived CDR1 and CDR2 are MNHNS and SASEGT. The CDR3 sequence: CASSRGQDSGNTIYF. Written as DNA, the CDR3 is TGTGCCAGCAGCCGCGGACAGGACTCTGGAAACACCATATATTTT.

This clonotype occurred a few times. V usage is TRBV6-1 and J usage is TRBJ1-2; tentatively, D is TRBD1 (5 bases). From germline, CDR1 is MNHNS and CDR2 SASEGT. The CDR3 contains 16 residues. V was trimmed by 5 bases and J by 5 bases, leaving 21 bases between them. The CDR3 nucleotides are TGTGCCAGCAGTCCAGGGTCCCCGCGGGGCTTATATGGCTACACCTTC. Amino acid sequence: CASSPGSPRGLYGYTF.

This clonotype showed up many times. The chain uses TRBV20-1 and TRBJ1-1; 7 nucleotides match TRBD1. V lost 5 bases, J lost 1 base, and 10 bases stayed unmatched. Germline V gene lookup returns CDR1 DFQATT and CDR2 SNEGSKA (reference sequence). CDR3 length: 15 amino acids. The CDR3 loop reads CSAPLMGQPNTEAFF. In nucleotides, the CDR3 is TGCAGTGCTCCTCTCATGGGACAGCCGAACACTGAAGCTTTCTTT.

This clonotype came up many times. The CDR3 region is CASSYRDPGATYPYGYTF. For the CDR3, the DNA is TGTGCCAGCAGTTACAGGGACCCAGGCGCCACCTATCCTTATGGCTACACCTTC. V usage is TRBV6-2 or TRBV6-3 and J usage is TRBJ1-2; D is possibly TRBD1 (5 bases). Germline V gene lookup returns CDR1 MNHEY and CDR2 SVGEGT. V lost 2 bases, J lost 5 bases, and 24 bases lay in between. CDR3 length: 18 residues.

This clonotype has more than one count but fewer than ten. As DNA, the CDR3 is TGTGCCATCCGGGGACAGGTAAATGAGCCCCAGCATTTT. It is translated as CAIRGQVNEPQHF. V and J are TRBV10-3 and TRBJ1-5; TRBD1 matches at 8 bases. Losses at the gene ends were 8 bases for V and 8 bases for J; bases not matched to a gene: 8. Germline CDR1 reads ENHRY; CDR2 reads SYGVKD. The CDR3 contains 13 residues.

The chain recombines TRBV20-1 with TRBJ2-5; 7 positions agree with TRBD2. V gave up 1 base and J gave up 1 base; unmatched junction bases: 12. The CDR3 spans 17 residues. Germline CDR1 and CDR2: DFQATT and SNEGSKA (reference sequence). For the CDR3, the DNA is TGCAGTGCTAGAGGGGCAATCGGGGGAGGGGCCCAAGAGACCCAGTACTTC. Its protein is CSARGAIGGGAQETQYF.

The chain joins TRBV20-1 to TRBJ1-5, with 9 bases that match TRBD1. Germline CDR1 reads DFQATT; CDR2 reads SNEGSKA (reference sequence). The CDR3 covers 15 residues. V gave up 2 bases and J gave up 3 bases; unmatched junction bases: 5. The CDR3 bases are TGCAGTGCTAGATCCGGGACAGGGATCAATCAGCCCCAGCATTTT. Its protein is CSARSGTGINQPQHF.

There are a few counts of this clonotype. The CDR3 region is CASSSKGPGGYNEQFF. CDR3 DNA sequence: TGTGCCAGCAGTTCAAAGGGTCCCGGGGGTTACAATGAGCAGTTCTTC. The V gene is TRBV27, the J gene TRBJ2-1, with D tentatively TRBD2 (6 bases). Trimming took off 4 bases at V and 4 bases at J, with 17 bases between the two ends. Germline V gene data show CDR1 as MNHEY and CDR2 as SMNVEV (reference sequence). The CDR3 sequence is 16 residues long.

This chain joins TRBV5-1 and TRBJ2-1; 7 nucleotides align to TRBD2. The CDR3 has 15 amino acids. Germline assignment: CDR1 SGHRS and CDR2 YFSETQ. V trimming: 4 bases; J trimming: 4 bases; junction bases outside the gene matches: 8. CDR3 sequence reads: CASSLGRGQYNEQFF. In DNA, the CDR3 is TGCGCCAGCAGCCTGGGGAGGGGCCAATACAATGAGCAGTTCTTC.

CDR3 amino acids: CASSRRASYNEQFF. In DNA, the CDR3 is TGTGCCAGCAGTAGGAGGGCTTCCTACAATGAGCAGTTCTTC. The chain joins TRBV6-2 or TRBV6-3 to TRBJ2-1; TRBD2 is a possible D gene (6 bases). V was clipped by 5 bases and J by 1 base, with 9 bases between them. CDR1 and CDR2 (germline): MNHEY, SVGEGT. The CDR3 sequence is 14 residues long.

There are a few counts of this clonotype. The chain carries TRBV7-2 and TRBJ1-6; D might be TRBD1 (6 bases). This CDR3 contains 15 residues. Germline CDR1 is SGHTA and CDR2 is FQGNSA. Trimming removed 1 base at V and 9 bases at J, with 13 bases between. CDR3: CASSLVFRGGSPLHF. DNA of the CDR3: TGTGCCAGCAGCTTAGTCTTTAGGGGGGGTTCACCCCTCCACTTT. Looking up the rest from reference TRBV7-2 and TRBJ1-6 gives the full variable domain: GAGVSQSPSNKVTEKGKDVELRCDPISGHTALYWYRQSLGQGLEFLIYFQGNSAPDKSGLPSDRFSAERTGGSVSTLTIQRTQQEDSAVYLCASSLVFRGGSPLHFGNGTRLTVT.

This chain links TRBV24-1 with TRBJ2-2; D may correspond to TRBD1 or TRBD2 (5 bases each). The germline gives CDR1 KGHDR, CDR2 SFDVKD. V gave up 4 bases and J gave up 1 base, with 12 bases separating them. This CDR3 spans 16 amino acids. CDR3 residues: CATSESGRWNTGELFF. The CDR3 bases are TGTGCCACCAGTGAATCGGGACGCTGGAACACCGGGGAGCTGTTTTTT.

The sample holds many counts of this clonotype. The chain employs TRBV7-9 and TRBJ1-1; unclear D gene. CDR1 and CDR2 (germline): SEHNR, FQNEAQ (reference sequence). The CDR3 length is 12 residues. The V end was cut by 5 bases, the J end by 0 bases, with 4 bases between. The CDR3 DNA is TGTGCCAGCAGCCCCTTGAACACTGAAGCTTTCTTT. It yields the protein CASSPLNTEAFF.

This clonotype was seen a few times. The chain is built from TRBV20-1 and TRBJ1-1, with D hard to call. Per the germline V gene, CDR1 is DFQATT and CDR2 is SNEGSKA (reference sequence). Deletions cut 6 bases from V and 4 bases from J, with 15 bases between. The CDR3 sequence is 13 residues long. CDR3 residues: CSARPVTGTEAFF. The CDR3 nucleotides are TGCAGTGCCCGGCCCGTCACTGGCACTGAAGCTTTCTTT.

V gene TRBV7-3 combines with J gene TRBJ1-6, with D perhaps TRBD1 (5 bases). The germline V gene encodes CDR1 SGHTA and CDR2 FQGTGA. CDR3 length: 15 amino acids. Trimming took off 5 bases at V and 10 bases at J, with 18 bases between the two ends. The chain's CDR3 is CASSPTGTSASPLHF. CDR3 bases: TGTGCCAGCAGCCCGACCGGGACCTCGGCATCACCCCTCCACTTT.

The chain couples TRBV6-5 to TRBJ1-4, with TRBD1 identical over 7 bases. Germline loops: CDR1 MNHEY, CDR2 SVGAGI. This CDR3 has 13 residues. With V trimmed by 6 bases and J by 7 bases, 5 bases remained unmatched. CDR3 region: CASRRQGFEKLFF. DNA for the CDR3: TGTGCCAGCAGACGACAGGGTTTTGAAAAACTGTTTTTT.

The chain carries TRBV28 and TRBJ2-5, with D hard to call. Trimming stripped 2 bases from V and 7 bases from J, with 11 bases between. Germline CDR1 and CDR2: MDHEN and SYDVKM. This CDR3 spans 13 amino acids. The DNA of the CDR3 is TGTGCCAGCAGTTTACCGTGGAGTGGGACCCAGTACTTC. Its translation: CASSLPWSGTQYF.

This chain connects TRBV12-3 or TRBV12-4 to TRBJ2-3, with 12 bases identical to TRBD2. The CDR3 loop spans 14 amino acids. Trimming cost V 6 bases and J 6 bases; bases outside gene matches: 4. This chain's CDR3 is CASRLAGGVDTQYF. The CDR3 DNA reads as TGTGCCAGCAGACTAGCGGGAGGCGTGGATACGCAGTATTTT.

Many counts were recorded for this clonotype. The J gene is TRBJ1-2, the V gene TRBV28; no reliable D call. Trimming took off 7 bases at V and 5 bases at J, with 14 bases between the two ends. CDR1 and CDR2 from the germline V gene are MDHEN and SYDVKM. This CDR3 comprises 13 residues. The CDR3 protein is CASKLTQTYGYTF. The CDR3, as DNA: TGTGCCAGCAAATTAACTCAAACTTATGGCTACACCTTC.

This clonotype came up many times. V usage is TRBV19 and J usage is TRBJ1-5; TRBD1 might be the D (5 bases). From germline, CDR1 is LNHDA and CDR2 SQIVND (reference sequence). This CDR3 has 16 residues. V lost 7 bases and J 0 bases, leaving 16 bases between the germline ends. CDR3 nucleotides: TGTGCCAGTACCTCTGGTGAGGGGAATAGCAATCAGCCCCAGCATTTT. Protein product: CASTSGEGNSNQPQHF.

This clonotype was counted only a few times. The V and J genes are TRBV6-1 and TRBJ2-7; 10 positions match TRBD1. The germline gives CDR1 MNHNS, CDR2 SASEGT. The junction had 9 bases not matched to a gene; V was cut back by 7 bases and J by 0 bases. The length of the CDR3 is 16 residues. In DNA form, the CDR3 reads TGTGCCAGCAAGGAGGGACAGGGGCGATTCTCCTACGAGCAGTACTTC. Protein sequence: CASKEGQGRFSYEQYF.

There are a few counts of this clonotype. The genes are TRBV9 and TRBJ1-3, with D possibly being TRBD1 (5 bases). The length of the CDR3 is 16 residues. The V gene lost 4 bases and the J gene lost 4 bases, with 18 bases spanning the gap. The germline V gene encodes CDR1 SGDLS and CDR2 YYNGEE. CDR3: CASSLMGGISGNTIYF. DNA for the CDR3: TGTGCCAGCAGCTTAATGGGGGGGATCTCCGGAAACACCATATATTTT.

This chain connects TRBV6-1 to TRBJ1-5; D not resolved. Germline V gene data show CDR1 as MNHNS and CDR2 as SASEGT. The CDR3 is made up of 12 amino acids. V dropped 2 bases and J dropped 10 bases, with 9 bases sitting between them. CDR3 sequence (DNA): TGTGCCAGCAGTGAAAGGAGTCCTCCCCAGCATTTT. It yields the protein CASSERSPPQHF.

Only a few counts were recorded for this clonotype. This rearrangement joins TRBV20-1 to TRBJ1-6; no definite D call. V shed 0 bases and J shed 8 bases, with 14 bases lying between them. Per germline, CDR1 DFQATT and CDR2 SNEGSKA (reference sequence). The CDR3 is 15 amino acids. CDR3 bases: TGCAGTGCTAGAGATTTGGCAGGTCGGGATTCACCCCTCCACTTT. Translated: CSARDLAGRDSPLHF.

With regard to this clonotype: At one end the junction does not follow the germline gene, possibly because of a read error. The chain uses TRBV5-1 and TRBJ1-2; D call uncertain. CDR1 is SGHRS, CDR2 YFSETQ, per germline. The CDR3 spans 13 residues. CDR3 region: CAGSLRVNYGYTF. The CDR3, as DNA: TGCGCCGGCAGCTTGAGGGTCAACTATGGCTACACCTTC.